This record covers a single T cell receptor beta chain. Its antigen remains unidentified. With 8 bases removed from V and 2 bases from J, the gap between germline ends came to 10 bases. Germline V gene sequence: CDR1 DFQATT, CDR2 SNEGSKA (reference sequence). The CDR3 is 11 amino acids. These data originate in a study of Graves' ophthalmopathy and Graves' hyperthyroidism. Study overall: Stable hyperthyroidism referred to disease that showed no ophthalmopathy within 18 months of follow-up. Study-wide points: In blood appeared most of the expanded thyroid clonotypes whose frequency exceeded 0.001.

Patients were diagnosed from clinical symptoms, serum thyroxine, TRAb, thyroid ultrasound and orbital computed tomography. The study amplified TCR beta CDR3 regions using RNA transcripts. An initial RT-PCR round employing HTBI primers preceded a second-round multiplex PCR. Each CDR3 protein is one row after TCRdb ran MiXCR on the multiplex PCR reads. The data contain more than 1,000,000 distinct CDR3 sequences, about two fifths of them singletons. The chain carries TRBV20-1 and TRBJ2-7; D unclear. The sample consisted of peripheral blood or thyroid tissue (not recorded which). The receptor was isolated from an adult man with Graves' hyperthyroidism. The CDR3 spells CSLVGPYEQYF. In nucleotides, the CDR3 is TGCAGTTTGGTTGGGCCCTACGAGCAGTACTTC.